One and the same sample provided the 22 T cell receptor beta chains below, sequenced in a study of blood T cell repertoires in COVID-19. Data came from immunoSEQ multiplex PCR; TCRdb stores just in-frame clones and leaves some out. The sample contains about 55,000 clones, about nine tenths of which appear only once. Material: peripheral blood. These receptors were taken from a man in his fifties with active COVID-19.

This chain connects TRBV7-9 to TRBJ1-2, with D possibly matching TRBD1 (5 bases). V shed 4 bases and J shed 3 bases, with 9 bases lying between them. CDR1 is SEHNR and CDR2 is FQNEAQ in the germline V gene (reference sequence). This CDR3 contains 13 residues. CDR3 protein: CASSSRDYYGYTF. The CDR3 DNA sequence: TGTGCCAGCAGCTCGAGGGACTACTATGGCTACACCTTC. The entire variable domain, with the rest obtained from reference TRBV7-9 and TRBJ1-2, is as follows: DTGVSQNPRHKITKRGQNVTFRCDPISEHNRLYWYRQTLGQGPEFLTYFQNEAQLEKSRLLSDRFSAERPKGSFSTLEIQRTEQGDSAMYLCASSSRDYYGYTFGSGTRLTVV.

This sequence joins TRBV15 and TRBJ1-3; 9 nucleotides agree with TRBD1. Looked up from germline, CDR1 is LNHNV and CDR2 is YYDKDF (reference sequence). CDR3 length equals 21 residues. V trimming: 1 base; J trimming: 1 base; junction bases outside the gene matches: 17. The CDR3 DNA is TGTGCCACCAGCAGAGGCCTCCCGGGACAGGGCGCTAGGAGTTCTGGAAACACCATATATTTT. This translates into CATSRGLPGQGARSSGNTIYF.

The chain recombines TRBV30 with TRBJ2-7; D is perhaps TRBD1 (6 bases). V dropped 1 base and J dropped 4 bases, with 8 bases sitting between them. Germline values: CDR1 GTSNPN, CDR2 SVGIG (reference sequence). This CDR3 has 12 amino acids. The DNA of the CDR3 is TGTGCCTGGAGTGGTAGGGGGTACGAGCAGTACTTC. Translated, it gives CAWSGRGYEQYF.

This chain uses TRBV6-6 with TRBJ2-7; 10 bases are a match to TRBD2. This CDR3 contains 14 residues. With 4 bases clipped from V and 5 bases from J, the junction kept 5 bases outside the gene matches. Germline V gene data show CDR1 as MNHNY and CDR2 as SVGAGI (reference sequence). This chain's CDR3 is CASSFGTSADEQYF. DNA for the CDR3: TGTGCCAGCAGTTTCGGGACTAGCGCGGACGAGCAGTACTTC.

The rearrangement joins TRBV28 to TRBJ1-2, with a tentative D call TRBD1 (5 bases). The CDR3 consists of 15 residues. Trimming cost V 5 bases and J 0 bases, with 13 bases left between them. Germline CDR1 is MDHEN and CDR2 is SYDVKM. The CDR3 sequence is CASSPTGLTNYGYTF. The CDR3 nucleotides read TGTGCCAGCAGTCCTACAGGCCTAACTAACTATGGCTACACCTTC.

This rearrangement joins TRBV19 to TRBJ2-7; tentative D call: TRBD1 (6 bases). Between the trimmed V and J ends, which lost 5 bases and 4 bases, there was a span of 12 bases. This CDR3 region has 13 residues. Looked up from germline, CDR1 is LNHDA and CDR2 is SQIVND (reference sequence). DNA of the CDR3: TGTGCCAGTAGTTTGGGACACGCATACGAGCAGTACTTC. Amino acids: CASSLGHAYEQYF.

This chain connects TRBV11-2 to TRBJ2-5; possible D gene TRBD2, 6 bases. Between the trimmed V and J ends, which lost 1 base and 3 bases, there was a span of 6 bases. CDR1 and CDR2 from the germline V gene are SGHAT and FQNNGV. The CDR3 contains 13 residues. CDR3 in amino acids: CASSLGGEETQYF. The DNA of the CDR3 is TGTGCCAGCAGCTTAGGGGGGGAAGAGACCCAGTACTTC.

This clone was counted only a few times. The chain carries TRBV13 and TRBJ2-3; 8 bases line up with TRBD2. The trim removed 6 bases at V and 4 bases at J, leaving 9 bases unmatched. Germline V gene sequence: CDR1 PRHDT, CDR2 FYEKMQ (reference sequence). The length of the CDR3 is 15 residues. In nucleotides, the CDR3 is TGTGCCAGCAGGGGGGCCGGGAGGGCCGCAGATACGCAGTATTTT. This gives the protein CASRGAGRAADTQYF.

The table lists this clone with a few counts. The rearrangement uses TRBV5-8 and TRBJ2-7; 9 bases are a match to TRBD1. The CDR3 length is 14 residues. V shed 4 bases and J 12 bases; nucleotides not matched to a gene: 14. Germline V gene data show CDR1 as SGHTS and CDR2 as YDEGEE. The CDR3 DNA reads TGTGCCAGCAGCCCCAGTCCCGGGACAGGGACCGGGTACTTC. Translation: CASSPSPGTGTGYF.

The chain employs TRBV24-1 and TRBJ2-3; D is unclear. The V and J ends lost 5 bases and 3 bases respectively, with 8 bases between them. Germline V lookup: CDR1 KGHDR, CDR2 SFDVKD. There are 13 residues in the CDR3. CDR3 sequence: CATSAAVTDTQYF. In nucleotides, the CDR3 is TGTGCCACCAGTGCCGCAGTAACAGATACGCAGTATTTT.

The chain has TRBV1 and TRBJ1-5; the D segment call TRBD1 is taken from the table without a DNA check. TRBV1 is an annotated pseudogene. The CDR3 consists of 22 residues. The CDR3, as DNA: TGCACCAGCAGCCAAGTACCTCCCAGGAGACAGGTCCCTCCCGATAGCAATCAGCCCCAGCATTTT. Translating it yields CTSSQVPPRRQVPPDSNQPQHF.

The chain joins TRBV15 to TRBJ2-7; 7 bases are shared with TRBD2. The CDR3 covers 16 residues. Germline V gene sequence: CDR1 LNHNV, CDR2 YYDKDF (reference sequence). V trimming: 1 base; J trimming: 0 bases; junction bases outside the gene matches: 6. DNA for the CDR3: TGTGCCACCAGCAGAGTGGGGACTACCGGCTCCTACGAGCAGTACTTC. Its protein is CATSRVGTTGSYEQYF.

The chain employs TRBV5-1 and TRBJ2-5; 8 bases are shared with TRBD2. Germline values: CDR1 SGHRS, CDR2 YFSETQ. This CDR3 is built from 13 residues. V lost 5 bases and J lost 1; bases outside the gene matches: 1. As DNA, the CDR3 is TGCGCCAGCAGTCGGGAGGGCCAAGAGACCCAGTACTTC. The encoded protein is CASSREGQETQYF.

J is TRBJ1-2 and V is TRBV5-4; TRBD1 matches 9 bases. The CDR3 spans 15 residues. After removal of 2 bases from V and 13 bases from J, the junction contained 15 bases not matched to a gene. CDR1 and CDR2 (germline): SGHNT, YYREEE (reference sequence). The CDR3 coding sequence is TGTGCCAGCAGCTTTTCTGTAGGGACAGGGTATTCCTGCACCTTC. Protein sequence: CASSFSVGTGYSCTF. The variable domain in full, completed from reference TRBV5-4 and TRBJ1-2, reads ETGVTQSPTHLIKTRGQQVTLRCSSQSGHNTVSWYQQALGQGPQFIFQYYREEENGRGNFPPRFSGLQFPNYSSELNVNALELDDSALYLCASSFSVGTGYSCTFGSGTRLTVV.

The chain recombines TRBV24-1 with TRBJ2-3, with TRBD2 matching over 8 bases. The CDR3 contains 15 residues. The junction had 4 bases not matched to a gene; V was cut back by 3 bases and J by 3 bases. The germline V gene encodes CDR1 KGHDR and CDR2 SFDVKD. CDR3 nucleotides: TGTGCCACCAGTGATCCTAGCGGGCAAACAGATACGCAGTATTTT. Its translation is CATSDPSGQTDTQYF.

CDR3 residues: CASSLRGYEQYF. DNA for the CDR3: TGTGCCAGCAGTTTAAGGGGTTACGAGCAGTACTTC. The gene calls are TRBV12-3 or TRBV12-4 and TRBJ2-7; D possibly corresponds to TRBD1 (5 bases). The CDR3 loop spans 12 amino acids. With 2 bases removed from V and 4 bases from J, the gap between germline ends came to 6 bases.

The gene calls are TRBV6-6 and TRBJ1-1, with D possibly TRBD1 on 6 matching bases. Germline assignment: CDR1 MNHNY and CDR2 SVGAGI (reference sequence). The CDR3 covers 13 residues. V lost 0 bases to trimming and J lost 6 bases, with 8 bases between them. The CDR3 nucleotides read TGTGCCAGCAGTTACTCCGGACAGCCTGAAGCTTTCTTT. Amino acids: CASSYSGQPEAFF.

As DNA, the CDR3 is TGCGCCAGCAGTGAGTCTAAACCCGGACAGGGCATTGGCCATGAGCAGTTCTTC. Protein sequence: CASSESKPGQGIGHEQFF. This chain connects TRBV10-1 to TRBJ2-1; 8 bases align to TRBD1. Germline trimming cut 0 bases from V and 8 bases from J; bases unmatched to any gene: 15. The CDR3 runs 18 residues. Germline loops: CDR1 WNHNN, CDR2 SYGVQD (reference sequence).

This CDR3 is CASSLDRVDQPQHF. CDR3 sequence (DNA): TGTGCCAGCAGCTTAGACAGGGTGGACCAGCCCCAGCATTTT. This chain joins TRBV7-9 and TRBJ1-5, with TRBD1 as a possible D gene (6 bases). The germline V gene has CDR1 SEHNR and CDR2 FQNEAQ (reference sequence). With 1 base removed from V and 7 bases from J, the gap between germline ends came to 11 bases. The CDR3 loop spans 14 amino acids.

CDR3 residues: CASGEPGLAGTYQETQYF. The CDR3 bases are TGTGCTAGTGGGGAACCGGGACTAGCGGGCACGTACCAAGAGACCCAGTACTTC. The chain recombines TRBV12-5 with TRBJ2-5, with 12 nucleotides matching TRBD2. Germline-derived CDR1 and CDR2 are LGHNT and FRNRAP. The CDR3 covers 18 residues. V dropped 6 bases and J dropped 0; count of bases not matched to a gene: 11.

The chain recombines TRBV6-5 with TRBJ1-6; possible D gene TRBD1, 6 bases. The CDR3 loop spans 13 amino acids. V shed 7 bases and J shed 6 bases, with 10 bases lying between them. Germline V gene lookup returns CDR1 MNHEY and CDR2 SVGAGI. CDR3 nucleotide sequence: TGTGCCAGCAAAACAGGGTTTAATTCACCCCTCCACTTT. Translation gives CASKTGFNSPLHF.

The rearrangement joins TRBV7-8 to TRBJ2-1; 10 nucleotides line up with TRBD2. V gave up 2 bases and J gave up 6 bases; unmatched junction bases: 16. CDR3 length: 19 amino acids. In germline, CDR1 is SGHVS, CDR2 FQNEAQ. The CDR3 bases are TGTGCCAGCAGCTTACGGGGGCAGCGGGGGGGCCGAGAAGTCAATGAGCAGTTCTTC. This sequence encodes CASSLRGQRGGREVNEQFF.